This T cell receptor beta chain was identified in a study of blood T cell repertoires in COVID-19. The V gene's germline CDR1 is MNHEY and CDR2 SMNVEV (reference sequence). The V gene lost 1 base and the J gene lost 8 bases, with 12 bases spanning the gap. This CDR3 has 15 residues. This table comes from immunoSEQ multiplex PCR, and its TCRdb copy is limited to in-frame clones, with some not included. Of about 400,000 clones listed, over 75% were seen once; the top ten hold 2% to 2.5%. The genes are TRBV27 and TRBJ1-6, with D possibly being TRBD1 (5 bases). This receptor was obtained from a woman aged 40-49 years with acute COVID-19. Sequenced: PBMCs or T cells enriched from blood (not recorded which). Here the CDR3 reads CASSLFGGTDSPLHF. The CDR3 DNA reads TGTGCCAGCAGTTTATTCGGGGGTACGGATTCACCCCTCCACTTT.